The entry below gives a single TCR beta chain sequence along with its context. Its antigen is still unknown. This sample is part of a study of T cell clonotyping in hematopoietic cell transplantation. J lost 6 bases, V lost 2 bases, and 7 bases had no gene match. Per germline, CDR1 MNHNS and CDR2 SASEGT. The CDR3 extends over 15 amino acids. Samples: about 28 days before transplant, then days 30, 100 and 180 after. Overall study results and limits: Recipient TCR diversity dropped after transplant; expanded clonotypes rose from day 30 to 180.

TCRdb's copy holds only in-frame clones and misses some; the assay was immunoSEQ multiplex PCR. The data contain about 17,000 clones, 85% of them singletons. The specimen was PBMCs, collected 100 days after allogeneic stem cell transplant. The source of this sequence is a male patient aged 60-70 years who had an allogeneic stem cell transplant from a related donor, so the T cells may come from the graft donor. Some clones in this sample may be carry-over from other donors' samples. V is TRBV6-1 and J is TRBJ1-5, with 7 bases aligning to TRBD1. CDR3 bases: TGTGCCAGCAGTGAAAGCAGGGAGGGGGCTCAGCCCCAGCATTTT. Its protein is CASSESREGAQPQHF.